Included here is one TCR beta chain sequence, with context. Its cognate antigen is unknown. This specimen comes from a study of cytomegalovirus exposure and HLA in healthy donors. General study results and limits: About 87% or about 30% of the time was how often most TCR beta V segments were productive, according to an earlier analysis.

Germline values: CDR1 SGHTS, CDR2 YDEGEE. The germline V and J ends were trimmed by 4 bases and 1 base, with 12 bases remaining between them. The CDR3 sequence is 15 residues long. A multiplex PCR was run with 60 Vbeta primers and 13 Jbeta primers. Assay used: immunoSEQ multiplex PCR; TCRdb lists only in-frame clones, some missing. The top ten hold 7% of the sample, which has fewer than 200,000 clones, about 82% seen once. V and J are TRBV5-8 and TRBJ1-3; the D gene is possibly TRBD1 (6 bases). This TCR was recovered from a woman in her thirties in good health and CMV-seropositive. Sample: PBMCs. The CDR3 nucleotides read TGTGCCAGCAGCAGACAGGTTCTTTCTGGAAACACCATATATTTT. The encoded protein is CASSRQVLSGNTIYF.